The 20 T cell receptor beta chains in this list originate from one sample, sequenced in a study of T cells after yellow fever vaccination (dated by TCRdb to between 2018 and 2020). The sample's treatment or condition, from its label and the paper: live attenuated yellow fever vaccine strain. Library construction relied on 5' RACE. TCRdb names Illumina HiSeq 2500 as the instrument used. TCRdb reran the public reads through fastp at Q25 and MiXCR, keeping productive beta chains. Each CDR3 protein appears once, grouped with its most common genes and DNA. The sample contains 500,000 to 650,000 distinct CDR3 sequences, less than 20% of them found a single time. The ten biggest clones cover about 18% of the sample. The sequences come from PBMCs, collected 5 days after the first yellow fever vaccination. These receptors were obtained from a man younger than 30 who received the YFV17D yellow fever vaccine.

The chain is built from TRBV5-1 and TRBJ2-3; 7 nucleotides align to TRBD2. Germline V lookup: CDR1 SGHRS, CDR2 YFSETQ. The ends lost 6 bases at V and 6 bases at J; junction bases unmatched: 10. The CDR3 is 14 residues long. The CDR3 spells CASTPGGLEDTQYF. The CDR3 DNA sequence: TGCGCCAGCACCCCGGGGGGATTGGAGGATACGCAGTATTTT. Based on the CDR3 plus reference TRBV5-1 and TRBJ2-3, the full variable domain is KAGVTQTPRYLIKTRGQQVTLSCSPISGHRSVSWYQQTPGQGLQFLFEYFSETQRNKGNFPGRFSGRQFSNSRSEMNVSTLELGDSALYLCASTPGGLEDTQYFGPGTRLTVL.

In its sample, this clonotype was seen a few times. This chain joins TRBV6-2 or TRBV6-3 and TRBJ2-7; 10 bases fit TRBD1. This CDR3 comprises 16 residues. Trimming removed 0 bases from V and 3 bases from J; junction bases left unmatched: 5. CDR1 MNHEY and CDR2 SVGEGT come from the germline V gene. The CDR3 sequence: CASSYSKGTGDYEQYV. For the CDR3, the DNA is TGTGCCAGCAGTTACTCGAAGGGGACAGGGGACTACGAGCAGTACGTC.

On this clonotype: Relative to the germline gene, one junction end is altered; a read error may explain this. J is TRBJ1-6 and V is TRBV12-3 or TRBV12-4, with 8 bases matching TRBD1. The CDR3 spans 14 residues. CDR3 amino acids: CASNLQGGSSPLHF. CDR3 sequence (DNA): TGTGCCAGCAATTTACAGGGGGGAAGTTCACCCCTCCACTTT.

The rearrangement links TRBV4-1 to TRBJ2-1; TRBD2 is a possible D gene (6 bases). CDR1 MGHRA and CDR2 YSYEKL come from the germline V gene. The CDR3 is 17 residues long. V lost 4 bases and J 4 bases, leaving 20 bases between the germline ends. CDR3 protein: CASSLGAGDWRYNEQFF. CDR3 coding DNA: TGCGCCAGCAGCCTAGGGGCCGGGGACTGGAGATACAATGAGCAGTTCTTC.

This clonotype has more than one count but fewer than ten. The CDR3 coding sequence is TGCGCCAGCAGCCAAGACCCGCCAAGGGCCAACGTCCTGACTTTC. It specifies CASSQDPPRANVLTF. The chain combines TRBV4-3 with TRBJ2-6, with unresolved D. Between the trimmed V and J ends, which lost 0 bases and 5 bases, there was a span of 8 bases. The CDR3 contains 15 residues. CDR1 and CDR2 (germline): LGHNA, YSLEER.

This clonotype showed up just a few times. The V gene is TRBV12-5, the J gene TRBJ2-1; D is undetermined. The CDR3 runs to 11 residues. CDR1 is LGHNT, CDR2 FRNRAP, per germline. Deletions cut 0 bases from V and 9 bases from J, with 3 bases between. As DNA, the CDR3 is TGTGCTAGTGGTTTGGTATCTGAGCAGTTCTTC. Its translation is CASGLVSEQFF.

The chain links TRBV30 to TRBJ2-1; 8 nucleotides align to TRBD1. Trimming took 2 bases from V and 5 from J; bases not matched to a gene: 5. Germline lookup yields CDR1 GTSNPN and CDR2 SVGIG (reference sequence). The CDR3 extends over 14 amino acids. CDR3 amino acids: CAWSTGTGDNEQFF. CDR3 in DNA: TGTGCCTGGAGTACCGGGACAGGTGACAATGAGCAGTTCTTC.

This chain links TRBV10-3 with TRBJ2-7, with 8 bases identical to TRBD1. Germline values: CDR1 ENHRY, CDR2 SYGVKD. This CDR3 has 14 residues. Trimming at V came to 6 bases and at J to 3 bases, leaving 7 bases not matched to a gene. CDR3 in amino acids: CAIRAPDRGYEQYF. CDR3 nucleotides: TGTGCCATCAGGGCCCCCGACAGGGGCTACGAGCAGTACTTC.

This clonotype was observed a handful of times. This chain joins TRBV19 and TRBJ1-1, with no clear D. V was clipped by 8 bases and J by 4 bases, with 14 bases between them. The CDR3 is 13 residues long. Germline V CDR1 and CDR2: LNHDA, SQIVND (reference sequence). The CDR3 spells CASLYGWGTEAFF. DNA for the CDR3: TGTGCCAGTCTTTACGGGTGGGGCACTGAAGCTTTCTTT.

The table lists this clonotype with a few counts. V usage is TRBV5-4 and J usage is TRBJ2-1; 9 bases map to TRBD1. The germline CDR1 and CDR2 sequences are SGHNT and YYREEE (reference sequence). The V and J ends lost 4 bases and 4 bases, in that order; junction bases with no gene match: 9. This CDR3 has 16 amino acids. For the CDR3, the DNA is TGTGCCAGCAGCGACCCGGACAGGGGCCAATACAATGAGCAGTTCTTC. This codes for CASSDPDRGQYNEQFF.

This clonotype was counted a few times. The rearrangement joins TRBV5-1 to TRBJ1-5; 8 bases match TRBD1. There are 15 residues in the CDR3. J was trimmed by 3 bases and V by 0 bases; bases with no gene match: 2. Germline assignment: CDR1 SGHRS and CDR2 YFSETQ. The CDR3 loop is CASSLGTGINQPQHF. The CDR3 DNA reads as TGCGCCAGCAGCTTGGGGACAGGGATCAATCAGCCCCAGCATTTT.

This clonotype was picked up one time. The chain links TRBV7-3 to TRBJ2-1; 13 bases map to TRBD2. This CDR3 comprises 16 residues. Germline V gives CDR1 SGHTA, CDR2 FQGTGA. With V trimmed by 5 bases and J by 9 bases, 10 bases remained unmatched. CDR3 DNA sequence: TGTGCCAGCAGCCGCACAGGACTAGCGGGGGTGGGTGAGCAGTTCTTC. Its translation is CASSRTGLAGVGEQFF.

The CDR3 nucleotides are TGTGCCACCAGTCGGAGGTATAGGCCCACGGATACGCAGTATTTT. It translates to CATSRRYRPTDTQYF. The chain carries TRBV15 and TRBJ2-3, with D possibly being TRBD2 (5 bases). V lost 6 bases and J lost 6, with 19 bases in between. There are 15 residues in the CDR3. Per the germline V gene, CDR1 is LNHNV and CDR2 is YYDKDF (reference sequence).

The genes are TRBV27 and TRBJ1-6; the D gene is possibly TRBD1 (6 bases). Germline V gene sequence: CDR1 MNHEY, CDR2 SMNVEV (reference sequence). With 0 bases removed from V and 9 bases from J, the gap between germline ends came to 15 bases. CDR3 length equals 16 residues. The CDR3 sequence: CASSLSAGARISPLHF. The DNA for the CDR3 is TGTGCCAGCAGTTTATCGGCAGGGGCGCGGATTTCACCCCTCCACTTT.

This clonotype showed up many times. The CDR3 is CASSQTGSNQPQHF. The CDR3 DNA is TGTGCCAGCAGCCAAACAGGGAGCAATCAGCCCCAGCATTTT. The chain employs TRBV4-2 and TRBJ1-5; TRBD1 is a possible D gene (6 bases). Germline CDR1 reads LGHNA; CDR2 reads YNFKEQ. The CDR3 runs to 14 residues. V was pared by 2 bases and J by 1 base, with 6 bases between.

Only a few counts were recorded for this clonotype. The CDR3 reads CASLVGPSSYNEQFF. The CDR3 DNA reads as TGTGCCAGCTTGGTGGGGCCTAGCTCCTACAATGAGCAGTTCTTC. This sequence joins TRBV5-5 and TRBJ2-1, with a weak D call TRBD1 (5 bases). Germline values: CDR1 SGHKS, CDR2 YYEKEE (reference sequence). Between the trimmed V and J ends, which lost 7 bases and 0 bases, there was a span of 14 bases. The CDR3 is 15 residues long.

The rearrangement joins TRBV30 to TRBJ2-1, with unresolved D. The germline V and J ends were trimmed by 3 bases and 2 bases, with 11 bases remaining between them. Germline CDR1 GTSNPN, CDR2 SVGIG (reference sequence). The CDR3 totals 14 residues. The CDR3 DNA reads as TGTGCCTGGAGCAGCCTAGGACCCTACAATGAGCAGTTCTTC. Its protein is CAWSSLGPYNEQFF.

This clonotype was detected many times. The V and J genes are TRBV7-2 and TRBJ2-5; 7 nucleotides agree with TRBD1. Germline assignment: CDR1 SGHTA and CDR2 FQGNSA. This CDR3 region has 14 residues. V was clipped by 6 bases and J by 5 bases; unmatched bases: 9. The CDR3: CASRRTTGLETQYF. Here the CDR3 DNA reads TGTGCCAGCAGGCGAACGACAGGGTTGGAGACCCAGTACTTC.

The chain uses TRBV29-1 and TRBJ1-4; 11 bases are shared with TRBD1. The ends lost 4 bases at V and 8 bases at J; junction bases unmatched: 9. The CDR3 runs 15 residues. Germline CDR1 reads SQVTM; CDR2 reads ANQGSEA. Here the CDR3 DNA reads TGCAGCGTTGGGTATGGACAGGGGGCTAGGGAAAAACTGTTTTTT. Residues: CSVGYGQGAREKLFF.

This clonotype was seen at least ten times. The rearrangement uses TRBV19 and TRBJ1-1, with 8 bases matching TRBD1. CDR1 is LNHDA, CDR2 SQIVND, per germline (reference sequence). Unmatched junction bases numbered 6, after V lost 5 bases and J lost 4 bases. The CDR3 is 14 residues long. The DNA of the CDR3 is TGTGCCAGTAGTTCGACAGGGGAGGGCACTGAAGCTTTCTTT. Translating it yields CASSSTGEGTEAFF.